This T cell receptor beta chain is from a study of beta chain features in type 1 diabetes. This clone was observed a handful of times. Its specificity is unknown. The authors reverse transcribed all of the isolated RNA, so sequencing captured expressed TCRB transcripts. The method was immunoSEQ multiplex PCR; TCRdb's version includes in-frame clones alone and lacks a portion of them. This table holds approximately 260,000 clones, over 20% found once. Points from the study as a whole: A moderate, significant TCRB CDR3 shortening appeared in type 1 diabetes across four CD4+ subsets.

By way of CD45RO/CCR7/CD25/CD127/CD95/CD27, the CD4+ regulatory, stem cell-like memory, central memory and naive cells were sorted. The CDR3 sequence is 14 residues long. Per germline, CDR1 SGHNT and CDR2 YYREEE (reference sequence). Trimming stripped 1 base from V and 7 bases from J, with 13 bases between. The sample consisted of naive CD4+ T cells from blood. This TCR was sampled from a woman between 40 and 50 years old with type 1 diabetes. This chain connects TRBV5-4 to TRBJ2-3; TRBD2 is a possible D gene (6 bases). CDR3 sequence (DNA): TGTGCCAGCAGCTTGCGGTCGGAGGGCTATACGCAGTATTTT. It codes for CASSLRSEGYTQYF.